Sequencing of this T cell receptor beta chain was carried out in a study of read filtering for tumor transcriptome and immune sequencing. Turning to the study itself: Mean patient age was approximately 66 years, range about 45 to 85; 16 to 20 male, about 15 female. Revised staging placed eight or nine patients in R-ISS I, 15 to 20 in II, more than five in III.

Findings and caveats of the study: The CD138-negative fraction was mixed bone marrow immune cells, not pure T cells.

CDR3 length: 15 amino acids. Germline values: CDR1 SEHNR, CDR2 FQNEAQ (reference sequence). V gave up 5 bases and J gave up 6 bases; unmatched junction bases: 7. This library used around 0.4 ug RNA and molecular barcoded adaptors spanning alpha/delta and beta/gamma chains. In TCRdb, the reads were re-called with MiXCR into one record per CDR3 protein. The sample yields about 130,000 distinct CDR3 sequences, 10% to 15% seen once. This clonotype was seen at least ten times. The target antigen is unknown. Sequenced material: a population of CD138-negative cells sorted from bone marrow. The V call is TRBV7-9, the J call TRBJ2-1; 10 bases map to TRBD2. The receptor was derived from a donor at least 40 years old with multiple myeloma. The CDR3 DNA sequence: TGTGCCAGCAGCGAAGCGGGAGGGCCGTTCAATGAGCAGTTCTTC. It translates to CASSEAGGPFNEQFF.